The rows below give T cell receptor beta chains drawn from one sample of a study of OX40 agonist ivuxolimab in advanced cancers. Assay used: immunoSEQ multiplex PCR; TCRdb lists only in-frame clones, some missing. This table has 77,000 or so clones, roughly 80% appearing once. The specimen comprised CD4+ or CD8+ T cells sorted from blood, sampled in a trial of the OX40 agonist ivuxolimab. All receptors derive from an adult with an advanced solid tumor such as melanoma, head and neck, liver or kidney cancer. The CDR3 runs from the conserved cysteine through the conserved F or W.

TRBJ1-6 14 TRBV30 CAWSVGGHNSPLHF
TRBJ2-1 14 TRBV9 CASSVGLAGVEQFF
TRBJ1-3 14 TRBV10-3 CAISVNGQGNTIYF
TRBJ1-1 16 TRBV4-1 CASSQPPGSRNTEAFF
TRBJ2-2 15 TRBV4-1 CASSQPGTDTGELFF
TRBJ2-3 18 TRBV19 CASSNHLGLAGSTDTQYF
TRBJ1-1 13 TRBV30 CAWSAQGNTEAFF
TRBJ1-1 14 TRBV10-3 CAISESGVDTEAFF
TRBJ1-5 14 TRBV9 CASSDWDTNQPQHF
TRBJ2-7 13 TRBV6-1 CAGGTGEYYEQYF
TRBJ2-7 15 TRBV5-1 CASSLGYGLQYEQYF
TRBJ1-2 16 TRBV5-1 CATQPGAGQWSYGYTF
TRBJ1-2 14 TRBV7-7 CASSFAGPDYGYTF
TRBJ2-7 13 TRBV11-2 CASSMGLVHEQYF
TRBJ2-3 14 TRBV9 CASSIWGESDTQYF
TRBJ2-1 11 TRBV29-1 CSVDWANLQFF
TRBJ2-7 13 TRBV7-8 CASSLGLVSEQYF
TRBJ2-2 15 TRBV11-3 CASSLGQANTGELFF
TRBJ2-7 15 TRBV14 CASSQLVGGAYEQYF
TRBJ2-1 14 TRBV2 CASSPGQGHNEQFF
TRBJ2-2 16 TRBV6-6 CASSYSQQGWIGELFF
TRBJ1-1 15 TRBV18 CASSEKQGFRNEAFF
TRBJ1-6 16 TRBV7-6 CASSLTISGTDSPLHF
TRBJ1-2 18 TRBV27 CASSAEPNPGQGLYGYTF
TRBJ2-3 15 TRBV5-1 CASSLSGPSTDTQYF
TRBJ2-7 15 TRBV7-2 CASSVGRPGAYEQYF
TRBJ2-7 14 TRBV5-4 CASSFGQGGDEQYF
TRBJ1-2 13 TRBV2 CASSLAGSYGYTF
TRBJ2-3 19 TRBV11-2 CASSPRGLATGGFTDTQYF
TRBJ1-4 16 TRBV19 CASSIGANYRNEKLFF
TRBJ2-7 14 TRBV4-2 CASSLTGVLYEQYF
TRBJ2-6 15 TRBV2 CASRGQNSGANVLTF
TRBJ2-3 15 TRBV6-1 CASKRWAGGTDTQYF
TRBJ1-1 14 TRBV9 CASSVLTGNTEAFF
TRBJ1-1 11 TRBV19 CASSQGPEAFF
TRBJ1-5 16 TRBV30 CAWSVWETRGNQPQHF
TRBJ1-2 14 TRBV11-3 CASSLQGVDYGYTF
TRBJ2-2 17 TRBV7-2 CASSKRGGRWGAGELFF
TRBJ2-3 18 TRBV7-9 CASSLISGRALATDTQYF
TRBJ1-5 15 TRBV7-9 CASSLEGQGNQPQHF
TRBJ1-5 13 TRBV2 CASRDRAPQPQHF
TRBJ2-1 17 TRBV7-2 CASSQELAGGNYNEQFF
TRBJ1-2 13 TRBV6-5 CASRDPIGGGYTF
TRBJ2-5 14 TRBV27 CASSSRTSGGAQYF
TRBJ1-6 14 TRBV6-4 CASSEDGDNSPLHF
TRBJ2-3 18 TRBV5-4 CASSLGGRGFDRTDTQYF
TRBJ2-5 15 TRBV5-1 CASSLVGTGEETQYF
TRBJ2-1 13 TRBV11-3 CASTSGGYNEQFF
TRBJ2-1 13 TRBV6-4 CASGPDSNNEQFF
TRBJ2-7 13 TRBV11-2 CASSFEPRYEQYF